This TCR beta chain appears in the sequencing data of a study of a mutant IDH1 vaccine in newly diagnosed glioma. Study context: Treated patients had a mean age of roughly 40 years and a 62.5% male, approximately 38% female split. Most had both radiotherapy and temozolomide beforehand; others had only one.

Germline lookup yields CDR1 LNHDA and CDR2 SQIVND (reference sequence). The CDR3 totals 14 residues. The V end was cut by 3 bases, the J end by 9 bases, with 15 bases between. With respect to this clone: The antigen remains unidentified.

Profiled with immunoSEQ multiplex PCR; TCRdb holds only in-frame clones, not every one. The sample lists tens of thousands of clones, 80% to 85% occurring once. Time point indicated: week 47, end of study. A 20-mer mutant IDH1 peptide at 300 ug was injected subcutaneously with topical imiquimod. The sequencing here drew on PBMCs, taken from a glioma patient whose treatment included an IDH1 peptide vaccine. V usage is TRBV19 and J usage is TRBJ1-5, with no clear D. This clonotype was sampled from a woman aged 45-65 years with glioma. This CDR3 is CASSILYSPWPQHF. CDR3 coding DNA: TGTGCCAGTAGTATTTTGTACAGCCCCTGGCCCCAGCATTTT.